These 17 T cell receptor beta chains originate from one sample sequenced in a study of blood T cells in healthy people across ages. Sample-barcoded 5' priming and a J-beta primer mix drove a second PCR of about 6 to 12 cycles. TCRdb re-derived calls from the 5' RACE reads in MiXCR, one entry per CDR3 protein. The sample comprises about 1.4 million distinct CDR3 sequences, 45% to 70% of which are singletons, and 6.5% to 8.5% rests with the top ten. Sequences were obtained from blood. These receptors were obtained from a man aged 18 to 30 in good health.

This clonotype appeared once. The CDR3 DNA sequence: TGCAGCGTTGTTCGGCAGGAGGATGGCGGCGAGCAGTACTTC. Amino acid sequence: CSVVRQEDGGEQYF. The chain is built from TRBV29-1 and TRBJ2-7, with D tentatively TRBD2 (5 bases). The V and J ends lost 4 bases and 6 bases respectively, with 19 bases between them. Germline V gene sequence: CDR1 SQVTM, CDR2 ANQGSEA. CDR3 size: 14 residues.

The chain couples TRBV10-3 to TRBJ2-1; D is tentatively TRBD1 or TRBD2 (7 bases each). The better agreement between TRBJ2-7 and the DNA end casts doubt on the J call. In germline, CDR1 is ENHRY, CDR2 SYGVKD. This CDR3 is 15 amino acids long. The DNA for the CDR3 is TGTGCCATCAGTGAGGGACTAGGGGGCTACAATGAGCAGTACTTC. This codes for CAISEGLGGYNEQYF.

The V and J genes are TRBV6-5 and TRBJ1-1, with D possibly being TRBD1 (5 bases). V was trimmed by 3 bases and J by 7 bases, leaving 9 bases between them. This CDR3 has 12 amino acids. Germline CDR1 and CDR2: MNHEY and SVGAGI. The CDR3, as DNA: TGTGCCAGCAGTTATCGTACAGGTGAAGCTTTCTTT. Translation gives CASSYRTGEAFF.

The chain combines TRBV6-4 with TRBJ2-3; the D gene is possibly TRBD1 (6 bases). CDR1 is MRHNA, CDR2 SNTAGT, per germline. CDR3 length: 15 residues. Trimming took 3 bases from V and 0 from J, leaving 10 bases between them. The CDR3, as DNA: TGTGCCAGCAGTGATATCGACAGGAGCACAGATACGCAGTATTTT. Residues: CASSDIDRSTDTQYF.

The CDR3 nucleotides are TGTGCCAGCAGTCCCAATCCTGATCACTCCTACAATGAGCAGTACTTC. Translating gives CASSPNPDHSYNEQYF. The V call is TRBV6-2 or TRBV6-3, the J call TRBJ2-1; D gene ambiguous. The assigned J gene may be wrong: the sequence end matches TRBJ2-7 better. The germline V gene has CDR1 MNHEY and CDR2 SVGEGT. This CDR3 is built from 16 residues.

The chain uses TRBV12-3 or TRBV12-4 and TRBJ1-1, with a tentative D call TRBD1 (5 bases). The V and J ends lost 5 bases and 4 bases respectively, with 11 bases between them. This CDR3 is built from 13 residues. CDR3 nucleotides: TGTGCCAGCAGTCCGGGACTGATCACTGAAGCTTTCTTT. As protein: CASSPGLITEAFF.

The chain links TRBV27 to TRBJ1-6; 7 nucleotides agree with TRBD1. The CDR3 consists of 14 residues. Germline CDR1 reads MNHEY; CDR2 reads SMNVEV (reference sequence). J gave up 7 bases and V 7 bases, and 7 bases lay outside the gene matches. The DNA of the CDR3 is TGTGCCAGCATGCCCGGGACAGCCAATTCACCCCTCCACTTT. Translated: CASMPGTANSPLHF.

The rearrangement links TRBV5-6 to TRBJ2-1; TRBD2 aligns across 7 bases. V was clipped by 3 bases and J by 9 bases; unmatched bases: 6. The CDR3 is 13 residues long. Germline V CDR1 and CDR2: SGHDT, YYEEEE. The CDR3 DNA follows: TGTGCCAGCAGCTCGGCCCCGGGAGGTGAGCAGTTCTTC. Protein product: CASSSAPGGEQFF.

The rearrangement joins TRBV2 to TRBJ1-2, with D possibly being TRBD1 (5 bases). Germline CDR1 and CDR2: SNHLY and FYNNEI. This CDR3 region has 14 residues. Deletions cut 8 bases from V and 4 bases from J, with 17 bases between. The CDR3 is CASYGTPTLYGYTF. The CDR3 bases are TGTGCCAGCTACGGGACTCCGACACTCTATGGCTACACCTTC.

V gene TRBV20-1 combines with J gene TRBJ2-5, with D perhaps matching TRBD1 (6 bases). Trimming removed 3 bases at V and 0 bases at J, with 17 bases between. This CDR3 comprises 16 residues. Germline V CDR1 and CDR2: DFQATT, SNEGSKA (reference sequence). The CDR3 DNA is TGCAGTGCTAGTCAAATTCTACAGGGATACCAAGAGACCCAGTACTTC. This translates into CSASQILQGYQETQYF.

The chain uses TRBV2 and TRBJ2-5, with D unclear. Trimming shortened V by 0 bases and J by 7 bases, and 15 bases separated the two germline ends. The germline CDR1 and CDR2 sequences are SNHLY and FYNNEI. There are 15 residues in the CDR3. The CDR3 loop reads CASSEAKGRLPTQYF. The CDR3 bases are TGTGCCAGCAGTGAAGCGAAGGGCCGACTTCCGACCCAGTACTTC. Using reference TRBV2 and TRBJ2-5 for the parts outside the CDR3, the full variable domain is EPEVTQTPSHQVTQMGQEVILRCVPISNHLYFYWYRQILGQKVEFLVSFYNNEISEKSEIFDDQFSVERPDGSNFTLKIRSTKLEDSAMYFCASSEAKGRLPTQYFGPGTRLLVL.

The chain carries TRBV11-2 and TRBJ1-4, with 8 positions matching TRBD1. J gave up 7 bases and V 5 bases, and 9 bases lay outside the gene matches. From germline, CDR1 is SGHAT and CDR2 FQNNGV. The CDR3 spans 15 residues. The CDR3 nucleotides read TGTGCCAGCAGCCCCGGACAGGGCCTGACTGAAAAACTGTTTTTT. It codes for CASSPGQGLTEKLFF.

CDR3 sequence: CASSQDTQSSYNSPLHF. CDR3 nucleotide sequence: TGCGCCAGCAGCCAAGATACCCAAAGCTCCTATAATTCACCCCTCCACTTT. The chain recombines TRBV4-3 with TRBJ1-6; D uncertain. The CDR3 covers 17 residues. Germline CDR1 reads LGHNA; CDR2 reads YSLEER. V lost 0 bases and J lost 0, with 9 bases in between.

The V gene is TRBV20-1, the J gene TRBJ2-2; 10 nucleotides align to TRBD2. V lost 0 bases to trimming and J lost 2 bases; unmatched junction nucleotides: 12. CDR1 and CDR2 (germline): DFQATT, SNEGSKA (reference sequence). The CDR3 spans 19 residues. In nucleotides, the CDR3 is TGCAGTGCTAGAGATCCAAGATCCAGCGGGAGGGTAAACACCGGGGAGCTGTTTTTT. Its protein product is CSARDPRSSGRVNTGELFF.

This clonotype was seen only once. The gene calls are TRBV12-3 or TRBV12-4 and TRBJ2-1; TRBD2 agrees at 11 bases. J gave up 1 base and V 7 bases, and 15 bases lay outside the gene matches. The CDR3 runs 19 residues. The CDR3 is CASTPSGLAGVSSYNEQFF. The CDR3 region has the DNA TGTGCCAGCACCCCCAGCGGACTAGCGGGCGTGAGTTCCTACAATGAGCAGTTCTTC.

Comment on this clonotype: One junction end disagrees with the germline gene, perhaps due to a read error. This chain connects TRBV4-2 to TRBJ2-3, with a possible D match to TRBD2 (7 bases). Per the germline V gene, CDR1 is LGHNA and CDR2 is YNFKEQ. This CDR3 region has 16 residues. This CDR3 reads CASGHPAGASTDTQYF. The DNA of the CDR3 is TGTGCCAGCGGCCACCCGGCGGGGGCTAGCACAGATACGCAGTATTTT.

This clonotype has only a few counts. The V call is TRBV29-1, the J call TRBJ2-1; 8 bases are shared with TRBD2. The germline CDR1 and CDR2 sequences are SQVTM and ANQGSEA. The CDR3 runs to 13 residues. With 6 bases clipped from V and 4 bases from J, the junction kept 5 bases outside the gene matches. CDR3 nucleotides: TGCAGCGTCGGGAGGGCCGCATACAATGAGCAGTTCTTC. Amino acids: CSVGRAAYNEQFF.